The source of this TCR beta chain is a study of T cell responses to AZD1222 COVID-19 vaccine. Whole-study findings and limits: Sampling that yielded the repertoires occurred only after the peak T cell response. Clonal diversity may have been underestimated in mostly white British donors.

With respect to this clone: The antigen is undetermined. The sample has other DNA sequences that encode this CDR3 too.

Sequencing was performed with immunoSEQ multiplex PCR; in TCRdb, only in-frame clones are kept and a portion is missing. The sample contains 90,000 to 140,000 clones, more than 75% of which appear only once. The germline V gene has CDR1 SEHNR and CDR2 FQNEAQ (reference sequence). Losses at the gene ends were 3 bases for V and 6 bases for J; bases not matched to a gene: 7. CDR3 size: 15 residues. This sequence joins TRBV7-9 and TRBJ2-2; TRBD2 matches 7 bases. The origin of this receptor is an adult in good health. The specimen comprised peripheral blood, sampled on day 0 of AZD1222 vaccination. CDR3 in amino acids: CASSLGGRASGELFF. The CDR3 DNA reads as TGTGCCAGCAGCTTGGGTGGGAGGGCCTCCGGGGAGCTGTTTTTT.